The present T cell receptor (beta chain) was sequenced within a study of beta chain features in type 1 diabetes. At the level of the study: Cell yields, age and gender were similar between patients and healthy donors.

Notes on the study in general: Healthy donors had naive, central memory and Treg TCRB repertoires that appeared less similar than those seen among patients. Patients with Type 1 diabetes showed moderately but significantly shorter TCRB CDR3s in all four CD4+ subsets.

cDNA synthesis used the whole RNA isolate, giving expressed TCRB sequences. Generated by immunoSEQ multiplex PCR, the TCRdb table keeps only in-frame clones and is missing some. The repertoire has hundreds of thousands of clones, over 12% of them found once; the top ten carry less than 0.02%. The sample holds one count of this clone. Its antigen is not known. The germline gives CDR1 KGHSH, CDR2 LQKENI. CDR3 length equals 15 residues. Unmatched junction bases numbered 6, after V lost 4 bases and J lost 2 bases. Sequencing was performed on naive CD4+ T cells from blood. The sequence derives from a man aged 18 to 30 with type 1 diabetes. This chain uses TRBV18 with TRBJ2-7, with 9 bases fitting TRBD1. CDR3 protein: CASSLGGTGTYEQYF. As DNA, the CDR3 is TGTGCCAGCTCACTGGGGGGGACAGGGACCTACGAGCAGTACTTC.